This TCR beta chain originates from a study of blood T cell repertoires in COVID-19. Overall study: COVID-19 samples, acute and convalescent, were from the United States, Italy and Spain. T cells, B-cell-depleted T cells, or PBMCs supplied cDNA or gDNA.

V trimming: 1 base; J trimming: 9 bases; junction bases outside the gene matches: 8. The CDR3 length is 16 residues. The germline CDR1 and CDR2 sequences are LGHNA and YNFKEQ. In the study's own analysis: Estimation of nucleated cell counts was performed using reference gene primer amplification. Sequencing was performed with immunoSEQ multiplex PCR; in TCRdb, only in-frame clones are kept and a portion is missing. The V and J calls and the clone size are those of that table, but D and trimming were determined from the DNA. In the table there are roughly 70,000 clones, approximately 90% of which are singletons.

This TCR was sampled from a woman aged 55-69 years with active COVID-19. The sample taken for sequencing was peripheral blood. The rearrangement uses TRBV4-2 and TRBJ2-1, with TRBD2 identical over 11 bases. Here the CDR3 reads CASSQAGTSGGLEQFF. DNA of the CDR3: TGTGCCAGCAGCCAAGCGGGGACTAGCGGAGGACTTGAGCAGTTCTTC.